Below, 12 T cell receptor beta chains from the same sample are listed, as sequenced in a study of identical twins. One entry per CDR3 protein, called by TCRdb with MiXCR from the 5' RACE reads. Of 640,000 or so distinct CDR3 sequences in the sample, 6.1% were seen once. The sample taken for sequencing was naive T cells sorted from blood. Receptors were obtained from a man between 18 and 35 years old in good health.

Comment on this clonotype: This may arise from a read error, as a much more abundant clone is one base away. This chain links TRBV12-3 or TRBV12-4 with TRBJ2-2; D is unclear. The CDR3 runs 13 residues. V lost 7 bases to trimming and J lost 4 bases, with 10 bases between them. The CDR3 region has the DNA TGTGCCAGCATTGCCAACCCCACCGGGGAGCTGTTTTTT. Amino acid sequence: CASIANPTGELFF.

The chain employs TRBV9 and TRBJ2-4, with D possibly TRBD1 on 5 matching bases. The CDR3 consists of 15 residues. Germline V gives CDR1 SGDLS, CDR2 YYNGEE. V was shortened by 1 base and J by 6 bases, with 14 bases between the two germline ends. CDR3 loop: CASSVSGQGGNIQYF. For the CDR3, the DNA is TGTGCCAGCAGCGTAAGTGGGCAGGGTGGAAACATTCAGTACTTC. The variable domain in full, completed from reference TRBV9 and TRBJ2-4, reads DSGVTQTPKHLITATGQRVTLRCSPRSGDLSVYWYQQSLDQGLQFLIQYYNGEERAKGNILERFSAQQFPDLHSELNLSSLELGDSALYFCASSVSGQGGNIQYFGAGTRLSVL.

There are many counts of this clonotype. The genes are TRBV2 and TRBJ1-2; tentative D call: TRBD1 (5 bases). CDR1 SNHLY and CDR2 FYNNEI come from the germline V gene. V lost 3 bases and J 2 bases, leaving 13 bases between the germline ends. CDR3 length: 15 residues. CDR3 nucleotides: TGTGCCAGCAGTGAGCAGGGCCTACCAAACTATGGCTACACCTTC. Its protein is CASSEQGLPNYGYTF.

This clonotype has at least ten counts. The chain carries TRBV20-1 and TRBJ1-4, with a possible D match to TRBD1 (5 bases). There are 14 residues in the CDR3. CDR1 is DFQATT and CDR2 is SNEGSKA in the germline V gene (reference sequence). Trimming removed 3 bases at V and 4 bases at J, with 12 bases between. As DNA, the CDR3 is TGCAGTGCTAGTATAGGGGTTGATAATGAAAAACTGTTTTTT. It is translated as CSASIGVDNEKLFF.

In its sample, this clonotype was seen a few times. J is TRBJ2-3 and V is TRBV28; no reliable D call. CDR1 and CDR2 from the germline V gene are MDHEN and SYDVKM. Between the trimmed V and J ends, which lost 8 bases and 6 bases, there was a span of 9 bases. CDR3 length: 11 amino acids. CDR3 sequence (DNA): TGTGCCAGCGGTCGACTGGATACGCAGTATTTT. Residues: CASGRLDTQYF.

The sample holds a few counts of this clonotype. Possible read error: a much larger clone is one base away. V usage is TRBV7-2 and J usage is TRBJ2-1; D gene ambiguous. Germline CDR1 is SGHTA and CDR2 is FQGNSA. V lost 5 bases to trimming and J lost 5 bases, with 4 bases between them. The CDR3 contains 11 residues. This CDR3 reads CASSEDNEQFF. The CDR3 bases are TGTGCCAGCAGCGAAGACAATGAGCAGTTCTTC. The whole variable domain, filled in from reference TRBV7-2 and TRBJ2-1, reads GAGVSQSPSNKVTEKGKDVELRCDPISGHTALYWYRQSLGQGLEFLIYFQGNSAPDKSGLPSDRFSAERTGGSVSTLTIQRTQQEDSAVYLCASSEDNEQFFGPGTRLTVL.

This clonotype has a handful of counts. This chain uses TRBV27 with TRBJ2-2; maybe TRBD1 (6 bases). Per germline, CDR1 MNHEY and CDR2 SMNVEV (reference sequence). This CDR3 is 16 amino acids long. Trimming removed 6 bases at V and 5 bases at J, with 19 bases between. CDR3: CASSPQGTPRTGELFF. The CDR3 DNA follows: TGTGCCAGCAGCCCCCAGGGGACACCTCGGACCGGGGAGCTGTTTTTT.

This clonotype has a count of ten or more. The V gene is TRBV5-1, the J gene TRBJ2-3, with TRBD2 matching 7 bases. The CDR3 totals 16 residues. Germline V gives CDR1 SGHRS, CDR2 YFSETQ. J was trimmed by 2 bases and V by 3 bases; bases with no gene match: 9. In DNA, the CDR3 is TGCGCCAGCAGCTCTCCGGGACTACCATCCACAGATACGCAGTATTTT. This codes for CASSSPGLPSTDTQYF.

In this sample, this clonotype turned up many times. The chain has TRBV12-3 or TRBV12-4 and TRBJ2-2; no reliable D call. This CDR3 comprises 11 residues. V dropped 6 bases and J dropped 3 bases, with 2 bases sitting between them. CDR3 residues: CASSYTGELFF. CDR3 DNA: TGTGCCAGCAGCTACACCGGGGAGCTGTTTTTT.

The gene calls are TRBV12-3 or TRBV12-4 and TRBJ2-5; the match to TRBD1 covers 11 bases. The CDR3 has 16 residues. Losses at the gene ends were 5 bases for V and 5 bases for J; bases not matched to a gene: 10. The CDR3 nucleotides read TGTGCCAGCAGTAGCCGGACAGGGGGCGCTTCCGAGACCCAGTACTTC. It translates to CASSSRTGGASETQYF.

Ten or more counts support this clonotype. The chain links TRBV28 to TRBJ1-5; D possibly corresponds to TRBD1 (6 bases). V dropped 6 bases and J dropped 8 bases, with 20 bases sitting between them. This CDR3 comprises 15 residues. Germline V gives CDR1 MDHEN, CDR2 SYDVKM. The CDR3: CASRVQGRAQKPQHF. In nucleotides, the CDR3 is TGTGCCAGCAGGGTACAGGGTCGGGCACAAAAGCCCCAGCATTTT.

This clonotype was detected ten times or more. This chain links TRBV5-5 with TRBJ2-5; 12 nucleotides align to TRBD2. The CDR3 is 16 residues long. Germline V gene data show CDR1 as SGHKS and CDR2 as YYEKEE (reference sequence). V dropped 4 bases and J dropped 3; count of bases not matched to a gene: 7. This CDR3 reads CASSLRLAGEEETQYF. The CDR3 bases are TGTGCCAGCAGCCTGCGACTAGCGGGAGAGGAAGAGACCCAGTACTTC.